These 21 T cell receptor beta chains came from one sample sequenced in a study of shared clonotypes between healthy human individuals. Positive CCR7 selection of CD45RO-negative cells yielded the naive CD8 cells, and terminally differentiated effector memory CD45RA+ cells were excluded. TCRdb's table, derived via immunoSEQ multiplex PCR, lists solely in-frame clones and lacks some. Among around 550,000 clones, 95% were seen once, and the ten largest hold over 0.09%. Sequenced input: naive CD8+ T cells sorted from blood. The receptors derive from a woman aged 25-40 years in good health.

The chain employs TRBV6-5 and TRBJ2-1; 10 bases are a match to TRBD1. V trimming: 2 bases; J trimming: 2 bases; junction bases outside the gene matches: 0. This CDR3 is built from 15 residues. Germline CDR1 MNHEY, CDR2 SVGAGI. CDR3 protein: CASSYGTGAYNEQFF. The CDR3 region has the DNA TGTGCCAGCAGTTACGGGACAGGGGCCTACAATGAGCAGTTCTTC.

The rearrangement joins TRBV6-1 to TRBJ2-7; TRBD1 aligns across 7 bases. CDR1 and CDR2 from the germline V gene are MNHNS and SASEGT. This CDR3 is 14 amino acids long. Trimming at V came to 6 bases and at J to 3 bases, leaving 8 bases not matched to a gene. In DNA, the CDR3 is TGTGCCAGCAGGGAGCCGGGACAGAGCTACGAGCAGTACTTC. Its protein is CASREPGQSYEQYF.

The chain recombines TRBV10-3 with TRBJ2-7; D gene uncertain. Germline V gives CDR1 ENHRY, CDR2 SYGVKD. This CDR3 is 14 amino acids long. Trimming cost V 2 bases and J 4 bases, with 12 bases left between them. The CDR3: CAISEGLRLYEQYF. The CDR3 DNA follows: TGTGCCATCAGTGAGGGGCTCCGCCTGTACGAGCAGTACTTC.

The chain joins TRBV21-1 to TRBJ1-1; TRBD1 is taken as the D call from the table, unchecked against the DNA. TRBV21-1 has pseudogene status. The CDR3 totals 15 residues. CDR3 DNA: TGTGCCAGCAGCTACTTAGACAGCCTGAACACTGAAGCTTTCTTT. Its protein product is CASSYLDSLNTEAFF.

In DNA, the CDR3 is TGTGCCAGCAGTTTTGATCAGGCTTTGGGCAATCAGCCCCAGCATTTT. This translates into CASSFDQALGNQPQHF. The chain uses TRBV28 and TRBJ1-5; D unresolved. Per germline, CDR1 MDHEN and CDR2 SYDVKM. Trimming took 3 bases from V and 2 from J, leaving 14 bases between them. The CDR3 extends over 16 amino acids.

V usage is TRBV28 and J usage is TRBJ1-5; the D gene is possibly TRBD1 (5 bases). V shed 3 bases and J shed 1 base, with 19 bases lying between them. CDR3 size: 18 residues. CDR1 and CDR2 (germline): MDHEN, SYDVKM. The CDR3 protein is CASSLAPVGRGSNQPQHF. DNA for the CDR3: TGTGCCAGCAGTTTGGCCCCCGTGGGGCGCGGGAGCAATCAGCCCCAGCATTTT.

This chain joins TRBV5-5 and TRBJ2-7; either TRBD1 or TRBD2 may fit D (5 bases each). Germline V CDR1 and CDR2: SGHKS, YYEKEE (reference sequence). The CDR3 has 14 residues. The germline V and J ends were trimmed by 5 bases and 4 bases, with 16 bases remaining between them. The CDR3 DNA reads as TGTGCCAGCAGGGAGAGGGGAGTGTGGTACGAGCAGTACTTC. This translates into CASRERGVWYEQYF.

This chain connects TRBV15 to TRBJ2-3, with TRBD2 matching over 15 bases. Germline assignment: CDR1 LNHNV and CDR2 YYDKDF (reference sequence). CDR3 size: 20 residues. J was trimmed by 0 bases and V by 3 bases; bases with no gene match: 10. This CDR3 reads CATSRGPGTSGRPSTDTQYF. The CDR3 DNA reads as TGTGCCACCAGCAGGGGACCCGGGACTAGCGGGAGGCCTAGCACAGATACGCAGTATTTT.

The rearrangement uses TRBV4-2 and TRBJ2-7; D possibly matches TRBD1 or TRBD2 (5 bases each). Per the germline V gene, CDR1 is LGHNA and CDR2 is YNFKEQ. Trimming shortened V by 5 bases and J by 3 bases, and 14 bases separated the two germline ends. The CDR3 is 14 amino acids. In DNA form, the CDR3 reads TGTGCCAGCAGCTTGGGGGAAAGAAGCTACGAGCAGTACTTC. Translated: CASSLGERSYEQYF.

On this clone itself: Other DNA variants within this sample encode the same CDR3. J is TRBJ1-1 and V is TRBV19, with 9 bases that match TRBD1. The CDR3 contains 15 residues. Germline V gene lookup returns CDR1 LNHDA and CDR2 SQIVND (reference sequence). With 5 bases clipped from V and 2 bases from J, the junction kept 6 bases outside the gene matches. CDR3 nucleotides: TGTGCCAGTAGTTCAACAGGGGGCTTTAACACTGAAGCTTTCTTT. Protein sequence: CASSSTGGFNTEAFF.

The chain combines TRBV29-1 with TRBJ1-5; no reliable D call. Germline loops: CDR1 SQVTM, CDR2 ANQGSEA. This CDR3 has 16 amino acids. Trimming cost V 4 bases and J 6 bases, with 22 bases left between them. CDR3 residues: CSVVSGVLNSGQPQHF. Here the CDR3 DNA reads TGCAGCGTTGTTTCTGGGGTCCTAAATTCGGGTCAGCCCCAGCATTTT.

This clone came up a few times. The same CDR3 is also encoded by other DNA sequences in this sample. This chain uses TRBV2 with TRBJ2-7; D not resolved. CDR1 and CDR2 (germline): SNHLY, FYNNEI. CDR3 length equals 11 residues. The V and J ends lost 4 bases and 5 bases respectively, with 6 bases between them. The CDR3 DNA follows: TGTGCCAGCAGTGGGCTCGACGAGCAGTACTTC. Amino acid sequence: CASSGLDEQYF.

V and J are TRBV7-9 and TRBJ2-7, with TRBD2 matching over 7 bases. CDR1 is SEHNR and CDR2 is FQNEAQ in the germline V gene (reference sequence). The CDR3 totals 14 residues. With V trimmed by 5 bases and J by 4 bases, 8 bases remained unmatched. The DNA for the CDR3 is TGTGCCAGCAGCCCGCCCCGGGAGGCATACGAGCAGTACTTC. Encoded protein: CASSPPREAYEQYF.

This chain uses TRBV28 with TRBJ1-1, with D unclear. CDR3 size: 13 residues. Trimming took off 3 bases at V and 8 bases at J, with 13 bases between the two ends. Germline V gene sequence: CDR1 MDHEN, CDR2 SYDVKM. CDR3 protein: CASSFPGLGEAFF. As DNA, the CDR3 is TGTGCCAGCAGTTTTCCCGGTTTGGGGGAAGCTTTCTTT. The full variable domain, in which reference TRBV28 and TRBJ1-1 provide the parts outside the CDR3, is DVKVTQSSRYLVKRTGEKVFLECVQDMDHENMFWYRQDPGLGLRLIYFSYDVKMKEKGDIPEGYSVSREKKERFSLILESASTNQTSMYLCASSFPGLGEAFFGQGTRLTVV.

The V call is TRBV5-5, the J call TRBJ1-3; no definite D call. The length of the CDR3 is 16 residues. V dropped 4 bases and J dropped 4 bases, with 18 bases sitting between them. Germline V lookup: CDR1 SGHKS, CDR2 YYEKEE (reference sequence). CDR3 in DNA: TGTGCCAGCAGCCCCGGACGGTCTTTAACCGGAAACACCATATATTTT. Amino acids: CASSPGRSLTGNTIYF. The whole variable domain, filled in from reference TRBV5-5 and TRBJ1-3, reads DAGVTQSPTHLIKTRGQQVTLRCSPISGHKSVSWYQQVLGQGPQFIFQYYEKEERGRGNFPDRFSARQFPNYSSELNVNALLLGDSALYLCASSPGRSLTGNTIYFGEGSWLTVV.

This rearrangement joins TRBV27 to TRBJ2-5; 10 positions match TRBD2. There are 15 residues in the CDR3. CDR1 MNHEY and CDR2 SMNVEV come from the germline V gene (reference sequence). Trimming removed 3 bases from V and 5 bases from J; junction bases left unmatched: 6. The CDR3 sequence: CASSLASGSWETQYF. CDR3 DNA sequence: TGTGCCAGCAGTTTGGCTAGCGGGAGCTGGGAGACCCAGTACTTC.

The chain employs TRBV11-2 and TRBJ2-1; D not certain. Trimming took 0 bases from V and 4 from J, leaving 10 bases between them. The CDR3 sequence is 15 residues long. In germline, CDR1 is SGHAT, CDR2 FQNNGV. The DNA of the CDR3 is TGTGCCAGCAGCTTAGAACCGGGTGCATACAATGAGCAGTTCTTC. Its protein is CASSLEPGAYNEQFF.

The gene calls are TRBV7-8 and TRBJ2-6; D is unresolved. This CDR3 is 15 amino acids long. Germline V lookup: CDR1 SGHVS, CDR2 FQNEAQ. Trimming removed 3 bases from V and 1 base from J, with 7 bases in between. CDR3 nucleotide sequence: TGTGCCAGCAGCTTCCTGAGTTCTGGGGCCAACGTCCTGACTTTC. It is translated as CASSFLSSGANVLTF.

V is TRBV9 and J is TRBJ1-3, with D perhaps TRBD1 (5 bases). Looked up from germline, CDR1 is SGDLS and CDR2 is YYNGEE. Trimming removed 4 bases from V and 2 bases from J, with 10 bases in between. This CDR3 comprises 14 residues. The CDR3 DNA reads TGTGCCAGCAGCACGGGACCACCTGGAAACACCATATATTTT. Its translation: CASSTGPPGNTIYF. The variable domain in full, completed from reference TRBV9 and TRBJ1-3, reads DSGVTQTPKHLITATGQRVTLRCSPRSGDLSVYWYQQSLDQGLQFLIQYYNGEERAKGNILERFSAQQFPDLHSELNLSSLELGDSALYFCASSTGPPGNTIYFGEGSWLTVV.

In DNA form, the CDR3 reads TGTGCCAGTCCCCCCGCCAGACAGGGGGTTATGAGCAATCAGCCCCAGCATTTT. This translates into CASPPARQGVMSNQPQHF. V is TRBV28 and J is TRBJ1-5; 9 bases are shared with TRBD1. V trimming: 9 bases; J trimming: 1 base; junction bases outside the gene matches: 16. CDR3 length equals 18 residues. Germline V CDR1 and CDR2: MDHEN, SYDVKM. Full variable domain (missing parts from reference TRBV28 and TRBJ1-5): DVKVTQSSRYLVKRTGEKVFLECVQDMDHENMFWYRQDPGLGLRLIYFSYDVKMKEKGDIPEGYSVSREKKERFSLILESASTNQTSMYLCASPPARQGVMSNQPQHFGDGTRLSIL.

On this clone itself: Other DNA sequences in the sample encode the same CDR3. The V and J genes are TRBV9 and TRBJ2-1; 8 positions match TRBD2. The CDR3 consists of 14 residues. Trimming removed 0 bases from V and 8 bases from J; junction bases left unmatched: 4. The V gene's germline CDR1 is SGDLS and CDR2 YYNGEE. Written as DNA, the CDR3 is TGTGCCAGCAGCGTAGCGGGAGGGTCGGATGAGCAGTTCTTC. This gives the protein CASSVAGGSDEQFF.